Presented here are 5 T cell receptor beta chains from one specimen sequenced in a study of CD8+CD57+ T cells in acquired aplastic anemia. Study observations and caveats: Reduced diversity was recorded for CD8+CD57+ cells relative to total CD4+ and CD8+ pools in patients.

Template material for TCR beta VDJ and CDR3 profiling consisted of genomic DNA. TCRdb recomputed calls from the reads with MiXCR, one row per CDR3 protein. The sample includes more than 15,000 distinct CDR3 sequences, 30% to 45% of them seen just once. All patients picked for sequencing had shown, by flow cytometry, an expansion of CD8+CD57+ cells. No cognate antigen is known for these TCRs. The specimen sequenced was CD8+CD57+ T cells sorted from PBMCs. Noted subset: bead-enriched CD8+CD57+ effector memory T cells from SAA patients. These receptors originate from a human donor with aplastic anemia.

This chain uses TRBV4-1 with TRBJ2-5, with D perhaps matching TRBD2 (5 bases). The CDR3 contains 15 residues. Germline V lookup: CDR1 MGHRA, CDR2 YSYEKL. V was cut by 1 base and J by 5 bases, with 14 bases left in between. This chain's CDR3 is CASSQGLNLAETQYF. The CDR3 nucleotides read TGCGCCAGCAGCCAAGGACTAAACTTAGCGGAGACCCAGTACTTC.

The chain carries TRBV5-1 and TRBJ2-5; tentative D call: TRBD1 (5 bases). The CDR3 contains 14 residues. The V gene lost 3 bases and the J gene lost 1 base, with 10 bases spanning the gap. CDR1 and CDR2 (germline): SGHRS, YFSETQ. CDR3 residues: CASSSGSRQETQYF. The CDR3 bases are TGCGCCAGCAGCTCAGGGTCCCGCCAAGAGACCCAGTACTTC.

This clonotype turned up a few times. The chain employs TRBV28 and TRBJ2-7; 11 bases map to TRBD2. CDR1 is MDHEN and CDR2 is SYDVKM in the germline V gene. The CDR3 has 15 amino acids. Trimming cost V 5 bases and J 0 bases; bases outside gene matches: 3. This CDR3 reads CASSSTSGSSYEQYF. As DNA, the CDR3 is TGTGCCAGCAGTAGTACTAGCGGGAGCTCCTACGAGCAGTACTTC.

This chain joins TRBV4-3 and TRBJ2-3, with a tentative D call TRBD2 (6 bases). Between the trimmed V and J ends, which lost 1 base and 2 bases, there was a span of 13 bases. The CDR3 covers 16 residues. Germline values: CDR1 LGHNA, CDR2 YSLEER. The CDR3 bases are TGCGCCAGCAGCCAAGGACTAGGGTCCCCCACAGATACGCAGTATTTT. This translates into CASSQGLGSPTDTQYF.

V is TRBV2 and J is TRBJ1-6, with D uncertain. The CDR3 sequence is 11 residues long. V lost 6 bases to trimming and J lost 7 bases, with 4 bases between them. Germline-derived CDR1 and CDR2 are SNHLY and FYNNEI. The CDR3 nucleotides are TGTGCCAGCAGGGGGAATTCACCCCTCCACTTT. Encoded protein: CASRGNSPLHF.